This T cell receptor beta chain was captured in a study of shared clonotypes between healthy human individuals. Study-wide background: For every donor, three CD4 naive, three CD4 memory, two CD8 naive and one CD8 memory plates were used. Study-wide points: Large sequencing depth failed to make sorted-subset sequencing complete, rarefaction showed.

Sequencing was performed with immunoSEQ multiplex PCR; in TCRdb, only in-frame clones are kept and a portion is missing. This sample has millions of clones, with approximately 94% found just once. About this clone: Its antigen is not known.

This CDR3 comprises 16 residues. The germline CDR1 and CDR2 sequences are SGHAT and FQNNGV. The V gene lost 4 bases and the J gene lost 2 bases, with 17 bases spanning the gap. V usage is TRBV11-2 and J usage is TRBJ2-5; possible D gene TRBD2, 7 bases. The specimen sequenced was naive CD4+ T cells sorted from blood. Subset defined: CD45RA+ positively selected. The receptor comes from a young man in good health. The CDR3 nucleotides read TGTGCCAGCAGCTGGGAGGGCAGGGGCCTACAAGAGACCCAGTACTTC. It specifies CASSWEGRGLQETQYF.